This T cell receptor (beta chain) was documented in a study of blood T cell repertoires in COVID-19. Assay: immunoSEQ multiplex PCR; the TCRdb copy retains only in-frame clones and omits some. Among fewer than 250,000 clones, over 70% were seen once, and the ten largest hold about 8.1%. Sample: peripheral blood. This TCR was sampled from a woman aged 50 to 60 with acute or convalescent COVID-19.

For the CDR3, the DNA is TGCGCCAGCAGCTTGTCAAATCCCTACGAGCAGTACTTC. Translated, it gives CASSLSNPYEQYF. The genes are TRBV5-1 and TRBJ2-7; the D is unclear. Germline V gene lookup returns CDR1 SGHRS and CDR2 YFSETQ. The CDR3 has 13 residues. Trimming pared 1 base from V and 2 bases from J, leaving 7 bases between.